Reported below is one T cell receptor (beta chain). The antigen is undetermined. This record comes from a study of cytomegalovirus exposure and HLA in healthy donors. Across the study: In an early release, HLA-typed donors contributed approximately 82 million unique TCR sequences. Assignment to the Caucasian-associated ancestry cluster applied to more than 75% of the approximately 370 genotyped donors.

Both 60 Vbeta primers and 13 Jbeta primers went into the PCR. This table comes from immunoSEQ multiplex PCR, and its TCRdb copy is limited to in-frame clones, with some not included. The sample has about 160,000 clones, 65% to 80% seen once. V shed 4 bases and J 1 base; nucleotides not matched to a gene: 6. In germline, CDR1 is SGHNT, CDR2 YYREEE (reference sequence). The CDR3 is 15 amino acids. At collection, donors were nominally healthy, but unrecorded immune exposures were probable. Study findings and constraints: In a later analysis, a missense DCLRE1C variant was linked to TCR beta V- and J-gene trimming.

This TCR derives from a woman in her forties or fifties in good health and CMV-seropositive. The chain joins TRBV5-4 to TRBJ1-2; the match to TRBD1 covers 8 bases. The sample was PBMCs. CDR3 region: CASSPRTGFNYGYTF. DNA for the CDR3: TGTGCCAGCAGCCCAAGGACAGGGTTTAACTATGGCTACACCTTC.